This T cell receptor (beta chain) derives from a study of shared clonotypes between healthy human individuals (dated by TCRdb to between 2020 and 2021). Regarding the complete study: The cohort comprised a couple of women and a few men aged 18 to 49 years. For each donor, CD4 naive and CD4 memory were each given three plates, CD8 naive was given two plates, and CD8 memory was given one plate. Each donor's leukapheresis produced roughly between roughly 0.85 and 9.5 billion PBMCs. The study deeply sequenced blood TCR repertoires of five healthy adults to estimate repertoire size and the extent of clonotype sharing between individuals. To increase sequencing depth and limit assay-specific biases, different laboratories used diverse techniques to prepare libraries and sequence TCR repertoires. On the study overall, not on this receptor specifically: The small number of donors limited the genetic and exposure-history diversity represented. Naive subsets generally had larger estimated clonotype richness than memory subsets. Higher generation probabilities were observed for clonotypes shared by all four sorted-subset donors than for non-shared clonotypes. Incomplete sequencing was indicated by rarefaction of sorted-subset datasets, despite the large sequencing depth. Pairwise subsampling indicated that sequencing depth was expected to affect the degree of clonotype sharing among donors. Sampling was restricted to blood, and TCR repertoires in tissue are likely to differ from TCR repertoires in blood. About 5% of naive CD4, around 3.5% of naive CD8, around 2.3% of memory CD4, and about 0.4% of memory CD8 clonotypes were shared across several donors.

The donors were healthy, HIV-negative adults with no recently reported acute infections or vaccinations. Every donor was a Caucasian adult living in Nashville, Tennessee, USA. CD4+ T cells were enriched by magnetic negative selection, after which naive cells were positively selected on CD45RA and the negative fraction was taken as the memory subset. After blood collection by leukapheresis, PBMCs were isolated using Ficoll-Histopaque density gradient centrifugation and then cryopreserved in the vapor phase of liquid nitrogen. Purity and quantity of every magnetically sorted T cell population were checked by analytical flow cytometry. Each sorted fraction had its genomic DNA isolated and then quantified by UV absorbance on a Nanodrop 2000c. About this clone: Its antigen is not yet known. The sample holds no much larger clone one base away, and base qualities are not on file.

TCR CDR3 regions were amplified from genomic DNA by multiplex PCR using the deep immunoSEQ assay. Genomic DNA extracted from each cell subset was distributed evenly over all wells of several immunoSEQ 96-well plates, and each plate served as one replicate. Each replicate PCR for sorted subsets received around 210 ng genomic DNA, equal to roughly 29,000 T cell genomes. Purified libraries were measured with a Qubit 3.0 fluorometer, size-checked on a Bioanalyzer 2100, and measured again with the KAPA Library Quantification kit. Every immunoSEQ 96-well plate was sequenced on a dedicated single-read 150-cycle Illumina NextSeq 550 flow cell. The original pipeline was this. Because the immunoSEQ output held only junctional sequences and lacked quality scores, the filtering could not match the filtering applied to full-length reads. To assign V/J genes and CDR3, sequences were annotated against IMGT germline references using PyIR, a Python wrapper for IgBLAST v1.9. Reads were removed for weak V/J assignments (E-value above 1e-6), missing CDR3, stop codons, out-of-frame junctions, or ambiguous translated residues. V3J clonotypes were defined by identical inferred V gene, J gene, and CDR3 amino acid sequence. Percentage overlap between repertoires was computed as shared unique clonotypes divided by the size of the smaller repertoire. Repertoire richness was assessed with RTK rarefaction, the Chao1 estimator, and Recon v2.1 estimates of unobserved clonotypes. For all TCRbeta clonotypes obtained by the gDNA method from a few donors, generation probabilities were computed with OLGA. Held by TCRdb, this immuneACCESS table contains in-frame sequences only and omits some clones. Under half of the omission traces to an unresolved V gene where checked; the cause of the rest is unknown. V and J calls and clone size are copied from that table; D and trimming were computed from the DNA. Recorded for this sample are about 2.3 million clones; 85% to 95% of them occurred a single time. Clones ranked in the top ten supply 0.37% of the sample.

The sequenced material came from naive CD4+ T cells from PBMCs. The cell subset or site label corresponds to: CD45RA+ positively selected. This TCR came from a man aged 18 to 29 in good health. Some clones in this sample may be carry-over from other donors' samples.

The nucleotides are TGTGCCAGCAGTTACTCGTACGGGAGAAACACCGGGGAGCTGTTTTTT. Its product reads: CASSYSYGRNTGELFF. Recombination linked TRBV6-6 to TRBJ2-2; the D segment could be TRBD2, given 6 matching bases. Per the germline V gene (reference sequence), MNHNY is the CDR1 and SVGAGI is the CDR2. Trimming removed 0 bases from V and 2 bases from J, leaving 10 bases between the germline ends. Counted from cysteine to phenylalanine, this CDR3 has 16 amino acids. Only the CDR3 part of the read is kept: 48 bases, read in frame from the first base.